This paragraph reports one T cell receptor beta chain. Between the trimmed V and J ends, which lost 3 bases and 5 bases, there was a span of 19 bases. Per the germline V gene, CDR1 is MNHNS and CDR2 is SASEGT. CDR3 length equals 16 residues. Stated treatment: around 19 received Ad26.COV2.S at low or high dose, single or two shots; roughly 5 received placebo; per-sample allocation not given. Repertoires come from day 63 after the first vaccine or placebo injection. An adult aged 18-55 years in Boston served as the donor. This vaccine is an Ad26 vector that expresses the Wuhan-strain SARS-CoV-2 spike. This sample was taken from a study of Ad26.COV2.S vaccination and SARS-CoV-2 variants. Profiled with immunoSEQ multiplex PCR; TCRdb holds only in-frame clones, not every one. This sample has roughly 350,000 clones, with roughly 84% found just once.

The chain has TRBV6-1 and TRBJ1-2, with no clear D. Sequences were derived from peripheral blood, sampled in a trial of Ad26.COV2.S vaccine versus placebo. The receptor's source is a person aged 18 to 59 who received the Ad26.COV2.S COVID-19 vaccine or a placebo. The CDR3 DNA is TGTGCCAGCAGTGATGACCTCAGGATAGAAAAATATGGCTACACCTTC. Protein product: CASSDDLRIEKYGYTF.